A selection of T cell receptor beta chains follows, all from one sample in a study of blood T cell repertoires in COVID-19. Here immunoSEQ multiplex PCR was the method, and the copy in TCRdb shows in-frame clones only, minus some. Counted here are 350,000 or so clones, about 83% occurring once; the ten biggest clones make up 2.5% to 3.5%. Sequenced material: peripheral blood. All receptors derive from a man younger than 45 with active or convalescent COVID-19. CDR3s include the opening cysteine and the closing phenylalanine or tryptophan. The size field is filled for only some rows; it gives once, few, many or a size class.

NA TRBV4-1 CASSQTTVIYAKNIQYF
NA TRBV7-8 CASSQTGGSYEQYF
NA TRBV9 CASSNRDTEAFF
NA TRBV18 CASSPGTGKTLEQYF
NA TRBV21-1 CASPPREDQPQHF
once TRBV19 CASMGAGGSGEGYTF
NA TRBV19 CASIGLAGFNTGELFF
once TRBV4-1 CASSQGAGGRDEQYF
NA TRBV21-1 CASSSPEGPASTDTQYF
NA TRBV29-1 CSVEDPGNTIYF
NA TRBV7-6 CASSPRSLAGGYNEQFF
NA TRBV13 CASSSRPWRDETQYF
NA TRBV7-9 CASSLVGQGASQPQHF
once TRBV24-1 CATSDPSSLTQYF
few TRBV7-2 CASSSGEAGYTF
NA TRBV6-6 CASSYGGTANTEAFF
few TRBV18 CASSPPVSGRGGELFF
NA TRBV5-5 CASTLQGAPGYGYTF
NA TRBV30 CAWSRQTPYGYTF
NA TRBV7-8 CASSLSGRATNEKLFF
NA TRBV7-8 CASSPTAGEHFVRTF
NA TRBV18 CASSPPGSGANVLTF
NA TRBV7-3 CASSPKGGYITDTQYF
NA TRBV7-3 CASSLTGPGGNIQYF
NA TRBV9 CASSARYESYEQYF
NA TRBV19 CASSPYPDRKKDYGYTF
NA TRBV25-1 CASSGTSGRTDTQYF
NA TRBV4-2 CASSQGGPGALNEKLFF
NA TRBV7-9 CASSQNSGSSGNTIYF
NA TRBV9 CASSAGGTPDGNQPQHF
NA TRBV6-5 CASSYSPGREAFF
NA TRBV12-2 CASRLCMDRESHEQYF
few TRBV5-1 CASSFDRSNEKLFF
NA TRBV7-3 CASSLKGLAGVGTDTQYF
NA TRBV19 CASSTPGQLNTEAFF
NA TRBV14 CASSPRLSGNTIYF
NA TRBV19 CASSIVRYRDPDTQYF
NA TRBV7-9 CASSLGGGRTEAFF
few TRBV7-2 CASSLEASGYNEQFF
NA TRBV10-3 CAIKAGTSGADEQFF
NA TRBV7-2 CASSRIRGGEGEQYF
NA TRBV5-4 CASSPMGAGEETQYF
NA TRBV2 CAGGGLRKSFF
NA TRBV28 CASTRLSTIYF
NA TRBV5-4 CASSGAGGTYEQYF
NA TRBV30 CAFADGKLFF
NA TRBV6-5 CASSSQGFGTNEKLFF
NA TRBV2 CASSVGTSGLYNEQFF
NA TRBV6-1 CASSEGLNEKLFF
NA TRBV4-3 CASSQAGGGTDTQYF
NA TRBV10-3 CAISESGSGGIYNEQFF
NA TRBV7-9 CASSRSGSGEQFF
NA TRBV28 CASWDRGHDEQYF
few TRBV3-1/TRBV3-2 CASSQGWGQAYGYTF
NA TRBV21-1 CASSKDARASNEQFF
NA TRBV6-5 CASSQQTSGGDTQYF
NA TRBV29-1 CSVDRQGTGELFF